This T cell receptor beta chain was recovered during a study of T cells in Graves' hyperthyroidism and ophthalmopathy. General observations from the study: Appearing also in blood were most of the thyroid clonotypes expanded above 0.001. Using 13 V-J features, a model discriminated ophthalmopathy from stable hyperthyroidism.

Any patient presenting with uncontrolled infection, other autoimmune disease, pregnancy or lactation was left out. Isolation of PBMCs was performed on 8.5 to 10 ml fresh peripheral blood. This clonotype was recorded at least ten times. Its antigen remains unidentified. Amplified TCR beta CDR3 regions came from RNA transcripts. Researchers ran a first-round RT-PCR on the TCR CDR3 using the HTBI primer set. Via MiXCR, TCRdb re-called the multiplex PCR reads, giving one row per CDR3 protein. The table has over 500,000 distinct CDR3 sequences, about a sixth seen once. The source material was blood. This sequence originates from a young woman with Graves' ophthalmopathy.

This chain's CDR3 is CAWEGWETQYF. The CDR3 DNA reads as TGTGCCTGGGAGGGTTGGGAGACCCAGTACTTC. The J gene is TRBJ2-5, the V gene TRBV30; tentatively, D is TRBD2 (5 bases). The V and J ends lost 5 bases and 5 bases respectively, with 9 bases between them. Germline CDR1 reads GTSNPN; CDR2 reads SVGIG (reference sequence). The CDR3 length is 11 residues.